Listed below are T cell receptor beta chains from one sample, sequenced in a study of beta chain features in type 1 diabetes. Data came from immunoSEQ multiplex PCR; TCRdb stores just in-frame clones and leaves some out. The sample shows hundreds of thousands of clones, under 15% of them seen only once. The sample consisted of naive CD4+ T cells from blood. These TCRs come from a man aged 18 to 35 with type 1 diabetes. Both conserved end residues are part of each CDR3. D genes are given only for firm matches. Clone size, where shown, is once, few, many, or a class for clones that have expanded.

j_call	v_call	d_call	clone_size	cdr3_nt	cdr3_aa
TRBJ2-1	TRBV18	-	few	TGTGCCAGCTCACCAAGCAGCTACAATGAGCAGTTCTTC	CASSPSSYNEQFF
TRBJ2-2	TRBV5-4	TRBD2	-	TGTGCCAGCAGCCCCGGGGGGTCGGGGAGAGCCACCGGGGAGCTGTTTTTT	CASSPGGSGRATGELFF
TRBJ2-1	TRBV14	-	-	TGTGCCAGCAGCCAAGAGGCAGGGAGCTCCTACAATGAGCAGTTCTTC	CASSQEAGSSYNEQFF
TRBJ1-2	TRBV9	-	-	TGTGCCAGCAGCCAAGTACCCGCAGGGGCTAACTATGGCTACACCTTC	CASSQVPAGANYGYTF
TRBJ2-5	TRBV18	-	-	TGTGCCAGCTCACCGCCGACGGGCCAGGAGACCCAGTACTTC	CASSPPTGQETQYF
TRBJ1-4	TRBV2	-	few	TGTGCCAGCCTTAATGAAAAACTGTTTTTT	CASLNEKLFF
TRBJ2-1	TRBV19	-	many	TGTGCCAGTAGTATAGGGACACAGAGCTCCTACAATGAGCAGTTCTTC	CASSIGTQSSYNEQFF
TRBJ1-2	TRBV18	-	-	TGTGCCAGCTCACCATCGGGAGGCGGTGGCTACACCTTC	CASSPSGGGGYTF
TRBJ2-7	TRBV12-5	TRBD1	-	TGTGCTAGTGAGGAGAGTACAGGGGGCTTTGTTCGGCGCGAGCAGTACTTC	CASEESTGGFVRREQYF
TRBJ2-1	TRBV14	TRBD1	-	TGTGCCAGCAGTCAACAGGGGGGATTCTACAATGAGCAGTTCTTC	CASSQQGGFYNEQFF
TRBJ1-6	TRBV25-1	-	-	TGTGCCAGCAGGGACACCAGCTCCTATAATTCACCCCTCCACTTT	CASRDTSSYNSPLHF
TRBJ1-5	TRBV27	-	-	TGTGCCAGCAGTTCCCGGACGGAAAGCAATCAGCCCCAGCATTTT	CASSSRTESNQPQHF
TRBJ1-2	TRBV2	-	few	TGTGCCAGCACGGGAGGAGCTAACTATGGCTACACCTTC	CASTGGANYGYTF
TRBJ2-7	TRBV28	TRBD1	-	TGTGCCAGCAGCGGACAGGGTCCCAACGAGCAGTACTTC	CASSGQGPNEQYF
TRBJ2-3	TRBV6-6	-	once	TGTGCCAGCAGTTACTCGACGGGGGCGGATACGCAGTATTTT	CASSYSTGADTQYF
TRBJ2-3	TRBV30	TRBD2	-	TGTGCGGAGCGGGGGGGGAGCACAGATACGCAGTATTTT	CAERGGSTDTQYF
TRBJ1-2	TRBV4-1	-	-	TGCGCCAGCAGCCAAGATACTGCTGGGGGCTACACCTTC	CASSQDTAGGYTF
TRBJ1-1	TRBV5-1	-	-	TGCGCCAGCAGCCAGCCGGGACAGAACACTGAAGCTTTCTTT	CASSQPGQNTEAFF
TRBJ2-2	TRBV10-3	TRBD2	few	TGTGCCATCGGGCGGGGGGACAACACCGGGGAGCTGTTTTTT	CAIGRGDNTGELFF
TRBJ1-1	TRBV30	-	few	TGTGCCTGGAGTCCTTCGGGGCCAATGAACACTGAAGCTTTCTTT	CAWSPSGPMNTEAFF
TRBJ2-7	TRBV5-1	TRBD1	few	TGCGCCAGTACGGGACAGGAGACCTACGAGCAGTACTTC	CASTGQETYEQYF
TRBJ2-3	TRBV4-1	TRBD2	few	TGCGCCAGCAGCCAAGGAGCCCGTATAGCGGGGGTACACACAGATACGCAGTATTTT	CASSQGARIAGVHTDTQYF
TRBJ2-3	TRBV11-2	TRBD2	few	TGTGCCAGCAGCTCTCTAGCGGGGGCAAAAGATACGCAGTATTTT	CASSSLAGAKDTQYF
TRBJ2-3	TRBV2	-	few	TGTGCCAGCGCCGGCAGGGGAACAGATACGCAGTATTTT	CASAGRGTDTQYF
TRBJ2-3	TRBV7-2	TRBD2	-	TGTGCCAGCAGCGCACGGACTAGCGGGGTCACAGATACGCAGTATTTT	CASSARTSGVTDTQYF
TRBJ2-3	TRBV11-3	-	-	TGTGCCAGCAGTCTTCGCAGCACAGATACGCAGTATTTT	CASSLRSTDTQYF
TRBJ1-2	TRBV5-1	-	few	TGCGCCAGCAGACCATGGTCCGGTAAGACTGATGGCTACACCTTC	CASRPWSGKTDGYTF
TRBJ2-7	TRBV21-1	-	few	TGTGCCAGCAGCCCTCGGACAGGGGGCCGTCCTGGGTACTTC	CASSPRTGGRPGYF
TRBJ1-3	TRBV5-1	-	few	TGCGCCAGCAGCTTGGCGACAGGCGCGGCAAACACCATATATTTT	CASSLATGAANTIYF
TRBJ1-6	TRBV9	-	-	TGTGCCAGCAGCGTAGTCGGGGGACCACCCCTCCACTTT	CASSVVGGPPLHF
TRBJ1-1	TRBV6-5	-	few	TGTGCCAGCAGTTACTGGGTGGGCATGAACACTGAAGCTTTCTTT	CASSYWVGMNTEAFF
TRBJ1-5	TRBV29-1	TRBD1	-	TGCAGCGTAACGACAGGGGGAGGGCAGCCCCAGCATTTT	CSVTTGGGQPQHF
TRBJ2-7	TRBV14	-	-	TGTGCCAGCAGCCAAGATCTTCCTTACTCCTACGAGCAGTACTTC	CASSQDLPYSYEQYF
TRBJ1-1	TRBV6-5	TRBD1	-	TGTGCCAGCAGTCGGGACAGTAGTACTGAAGCTTTCTTT	CASSRDSSTEAFF
TRBJ2-1	TRBV10-3	-	-	TGTGCCATCAGTGATTCGGGGGTCAATGAGCAGTTCTTC	CAISDSGVNEQFF
TRBJ1-1	TRBV11-2	-	few	TGTGCCAGCAGCCTCGGCCCCGACATCGCTGAAGCTTTCTTT	CASSLGPDIAEAFF
TRBJ2-1	TRBV30	-	few	TGTGCCTGGAACTCAGGTCGGGCCTGGGTGGAGCAGTTCTTC	CAWNSGRAWVEQFF
TRBJ2-3	TRBV5-1	-	few	TGCGCCAGCAGCTTCGGGACGGGGGACCACACAGATACGCAGTATTTT	CASSFGTGDHTDTQYF
TRBJ2-3	TRBV6-5	-	-	TGTGCCAGCAGTTACTCGCTATCAACAGATACGCAGTATTTT	CASSYSLSTDTQYF
TRBJ1-1	TRBV6-5	-	few	TGTGCCAGCAGTTTGGGGCCGAACACTGAAGCTTTCTTT	CASSLGPNTEAFF
TRBJ1-6	TRBV4-1	-	few	TGCGCCAGCAGCCAAGGAGGCGGAAGCTCCTATAATTCACCCCTCCACTTT	CASSQGGGSSYNSPLHF
TRBJ1-2	TRBV27	-	-	TGTGCCAGCAGTTTAGGGGGGAACTATGGCTACACCTTC	CASSLGGNYGYTF
TRBJ2-3	TRBV4-1	TRBD2	-	TGCGCCAGCAGCCAAGATGTCCTAGCGGGGGGCCCTGCCAGCACAGATACGCAGTATTTT	CASSQDVLAGGPASTDTQYF
TRBJ2-1	TRBV11-3	TRBD2	few	TGTGCCAGCAGCCCATCCTGGGGGGGCAATGAGCAGTTCTTC	CASSPSWGGNEQFF
TRBJ1-1	TRBV28	-	-	TGTGCCAGCAGTTTACATGGGCTGGGACAGAACACTGAAGCTTTCTTT	CASSLHGLGQNTEAFF
TRBJ2-5	TRBV28	-	-	TGTGCCAGCAGTTTAAGGGCGGAGACCCAGTACTTC	CASSLRAETQYF
TRBJ2-3	TRBV7-9	TRBD1	-	TGTGCCAGCAGCGAAGGGGACAGGAGCACAGATACGCAGTATTTT	CASSEGDRSTDTQYF
TRBJ2-5	TRBV11-3	-	-	TGTGCCAGCAGCAACGGAGGAGAGGAGACCCAGTACTTC	CASSNGGEETQYF
TRBJ1-1	TRBV15	-	few	TGTGCCACCAGCACCCCTCCTGGGGGGAACACTGAAGCTTTCTTT	CATSTPPGGNTEAFF
TRBJ1-1	TRBV30	-	-	TGTGCCTGGAGGATGAACACTGAAGCTTTCTTT	CAWRMNTEAFF
TRBJ1-1	TRBV7-2	TRBD1	-	TGTGCCAGCAGCCTCGCAGGGGGGAACACTGAAGCTTTCTTT	CASSLAGGNTEAFF
TRBJ2-1	TRBV30	TRBD1	few	TGTGCCTGGAACAGGGGGGAGTTAGGTGAGCAGTTCTTC	CAWNRGELGEQFF
TRBJ1-2	TRBV6-5	-	-	TGTGCCAGCAGTCCCTATGGCCGGCTCTATGGCTACACCTTC	CASSPYGRLYGYTF
TRBJ1-3	TRBV13	-	-	TGTGCCAGCAGCTTTGCAGTGGTCTCTGGAAACACCATATATTTT	CASSFAVVSGNTIYF